These 28 T cell receptor beta chains were sequenced from one sample in a study of shared clonotypes between healthy human individuals. Sequencing used immunoSEQ multiplex PCR; TCRdb keeps in-frame clones, though not all of them. Among roughly 1,600,000 clones listed, about 98.5% were seen once. Sequencing input: naive CD4+ T cells sorted from blood. Subset of the sample: CD45RA+ positively selected. Source of these receptors: a man aged 25-40 years in good health.

The J gene is TRBJ2-7, the V gene TRBV18; 8 positions agree with TRBD1. Trimming removed 3 bases from V and 2 bases from J; junction bases left unmatched: 6. CDR3 size: 15 residues. From germline, CDR1 is KGHSH and CDR2 LQKENI. CDR3 sequence reads: CASSPYRDRPYEQYF. The CDR3 region has the DNA TGTGCCAGCTCACCTTACCGGGACAGGCCCTACGAGCAGTACTTC.

Details on this clone: Within the sample, other DNA sequences also encode this same CDR3. This rearrangement joins TRBV2 to TRBJ1-4; D not certain. Trimming stripped 3 bases from V and 0 bases from J, with 5 bases between. The CDR3 length is 14 residues. Germline lookup yields CDR1 SNHLY and CDR2 FYNNEI. The CDR3 bases are TGTGCCAGCAGTGACCTAACAACTAATGAAAAACTGTTTTTT. Its translation is CASSDLTTNEKLFF. Full variable domain (outside the CDR3, taken from reference TRBV2 and TRBJ1-4): EPEVTQTPSHQVTQMGQEVILRCVPISNHLYFYWYRQILGQKVEFLVSFYNNEISEKSEIFDDQFSVERPDGSNFTLKIRSTKLEDSAMYFCASSDLTTNEKLFFGSGTQLSVL.

Here the CDR3 DNA reads TGTGCCAGCAGCGACGACAGGGGGCGTCAGCCCCAGCATTTT. Translating gives CASSDDRGRQPQHF. This chain connects TRBV2 to TRBJ1-5; 10 positions agree with TRBD1. The CDR3 is made up of 14 amino acids. Trimming took 6 bases from V and 6 from J; bases not matched to a gene: 5. Germline CDR1 reads SNHLY; CDR2 reads FYNNEI.

The chain links TRBV5-1 to TRBJ1-5; D is uncertain. Deletions cut 0 bases from V and 6 bases from J, with 13 bases between. The CDR3 has 15 residues. CDR1 SGHRS and CDR2 YFSETQ come from the germline V gene. The CDR3 nucleotides read TGCGCCAGCAGCTTGGCGGCGGGAGGAAGTCAGCCCCAGCATTTT. Translated: CASSLAAGGSQPQHF.

The chain joins TRBV7-2 to TRBJ2-7; TRBD2 aligns across 9 bases. This CDR3 has 15 residues. V lost 5 bases to trimming and J lost 5 bases; unmatched junction nucleotides: 10. Germline V gene lookup returns CDR1 SGHTA and CDR2 FQGNSA. CDR3 sequence reads: CASSPIGVAGDEQYF. In DNA form, the CDR3 reads TGTGCCAGCAGCCCCATTGGAGTAGCGGGAGACGAGCAGTACTTC.

Note on this clone: Compared with germline, one end of the junction differs, possibly owing to a read error. The sample contains more than one DNA sequence encoding this CDR3. V is TRBV7-2 and J is TRBJ2-1; 8 bases are a match to TRBD2. The CDR3 covers 14 residues. The germline V gene encodes CDR1 SGHTA and CDR2 FQGNSA. The CDR3 DNA sequence: TGTGCCAGCAGCCTAGCGGGTTCCTACAATGAGCAGTTCTTC. Amino acids: CASSLAGSYNEQFF.

The J gene is TRBJ2-3, the V gene TRBV5-1; no definite D call. CDR1 is SGHRS and CDR2 is YFSETQ in the germline V gene. V lost 2 bases and J 2 bases, leaving 9 bases between the germline ends. The CDR3 covers 14 residues. CDR3 loop: CASSLEPNTDTQYF. CDR3 bases: TGCGCCAGCAGCTTAGAGCCGAACACAGATACGCAGTATTTT. The full variable domain, completed using reference TRBV5-1 and TRBJ2-3, is KAGVTQTPRYLIKTRGQQVTLSCSPISGHRSVSWYQQTPGQGLQFLFEYFSETQRNKGNFPGRFSGRQFSNSRSEMNVSTLELGDSALYLCASSLEPNTDTQYFGPGTRLTVL.

The J gene is TRBJ2-2, the V gene TRBV18; 9 bases fit TRBD1. V trimming: 3 bases; J trimming: 6 bases; junction bases outside the gene matches: 8. The CDR3 consists of 16 residues. Germline CDR1 and CDR2: KGHSH and LQKENI. In nucleotides, the CDR3 is TGTGCCAGCTCACCGATGGGACAGGGAGGATCCGGGGAGCTGTTTTTT. This encodes CASSPMGQGGSGELFF.

The chain recombines TRBV5-4 with TRBJ1-4; no reliable D call. Looked up from germline, CDR1 is SGHNT and CDR2 is YYREEE (reference sequence). The ends were cut back, 4 bases at V and 0 bases at J, with 10 bases in the middle. The CDR3 contains 15 residues. For the CDR3, the DNA is TGTGCCAGCAGCACCACACCAACAACTAATGAAAAACTGTTTTTT. It specifies CASSTTPTTNEKLFF.

The chain links TRBV14 to TRBJ2-2; tentative D call: TRBD1 (6 bases). V shed 1 base and J shed 4 bases, with 10 bases lying between them. The CDR3 consists of 15 residues. The germline CDR1 and CDR2 sequences are SGHDN and FVKESK. The CDR3 is CASSQVGQPTGELFF. CDR3 nucleotide sequence: TGTGCCAGCAGCCAAGTCGGACAGCCCACCGGGGAGCTGTTTTTT.

The CDR3, as DNA: TGTGCCAGCAGCTTAGATCGGAGCGGTACAGATACGCAGTATTTT. It specifies CASSLDRSGTDTQYF. The chain links TRBV11-2 to TRBJ2-3, with a tentative D call TRBD2 (5 bases). Germline V gene sequence: CDR1 SGHAT, CDR2 FQNNGV. The CDR3 extends over 15 amino acids. The ends were cut back, 0 bases at V and 3 bases at J, with 10 bases in the middle.

The CDR3 sequence: CASSEGQMQETQYF. The CDR3, as DNA: TGTGCCAGCAGCGAGGGACAGATGCAAGAGACCCAGTACTTC. The chain employs TRBV11-1 and TRBJ2-5; 7 bases agree with TRBD1. The V gene's germline CDR1 is SGHAT and CDR2 FQDESV (reference sequence). V lost 5 bases and J lost 2; bases outside the gene matches: 5. This CDR3 spans 14 amino acids.

The V call is TRBV5-4, the J call TRBJ2-3; TRBD1 might be the D (6 bases). Per the germline V gene, CDR1 is SGHNT and CDR2 is YYREEE (reference sequence). CDR3 length: 15 amino acids. Trimming pared 4 bases from V and 4 bases from J, leaving 16 bases between. The CDR3 region is CASSPGRGLPDTQYF. The CDR3 bases are TGTGCCAGCAGCCCCGGCAGGGGCCTTCCAGATACGCAGTATTTT.

This clone has just one count. The chain joins TRBV9 to TRBJ2-7, with a possible D match to TRBD2 (5 bases). The V and J ends lost 0 bases and 7 bases respectively, with 17 bases between them. Looked up from germline, CDR1 is SGDLS and CDR2 is YYNGEE. The CDR3 has 15 residues. The CDR3: CASSVVADRTGEQYF. The DNA for the CDR3 is TGTGCCAGCAGCGTAGTAGCAGATAGGACGGGAGAGCAGTACTTC.

This chain links TRBV7-6 with TRBJ1-4; TRBD1 might be the D (6 bases). Germline-derived CDR1 and CDR2 are SGHVS and FNYEAQ. The CDR3 is 16 amino acids. Trimming shortened V by 5 bases and J by 3 bases, and 16 bases separated the two germline ends. In DNA form, the CDR3 reads TGTGCCAGCAGCCGGGACAACGGAGTGGCTAATGAAAAACTGTTTTTT. Translating gives CASSRDNGVANEKLFF.

V is TRBV12-5 and J is TRBJ2-3; D uncertain. The germline V gene encodes CDR1 LGHNT and CDR2 FRNRAP. The CDR3 has 13 amino acids. The V end was cut by 0 bases, the J end by 5 bases, with 6 bases between. CDR3 protein: CASGLVAGDTQYF. DNA of the CDR3: TGTGCTAGTGGTTTGGTAGCTGGAGATACGCAGTATTTT.

Concerning this clone itself: This CDR3 is also generated by other DNA sequences in the sample. The chain recombines TRBV19 with TRBJ2-7; D is undetermined. The CDR3 spans 13 residues. Trimming took 4 bases from V and 1 from J, leaving 8 bases between them. CDR1 and CDR2 (germline): LNHDA, SQIVND (reference sequence). The CDR3 DNA follows: TGTGCCAGTAGTAGGACGGTGTCCTACGAGCAGTACTTC. This encodes CASSRTVSYEQYF.

V gene TRBV15 combines with J gene TRBJ1-1, with D perhaps matching TRBD1 (6 bases). Germline V gene data show CDR1 as LNHNV and CDR2 as YYDKDF (reference sequence). Trimming removed 1 base at V and 5 bases at J, with 11 bases between. The CDR3 has 14 residues. The CDR3, as DNA: TGTGCCACCAGCAGAGCGGCAGGGGTAACTGAAGCTTTCTTT. This sequence encodes CATSRAAGVTEAFF.

This sequence joins TRBV9 and TRBJ2-3; TRBD2 agrees at 7 bases. Germline CDR1 SGDLS, CDR2 YYNGEE. V shed 0 bases, J shed 2 bases, and the junction held 6 bases outside the gene matches. The CDR3 loop spans 16 amino acids. As DNA, the CDR3 is TGTGCCAGCAGCGTAGTGGCTAGCGGCCCCACAGATACGCAGTATTTT. Protein product: CASSVVASGPTDTQYF. Drawing the rest from reference TRBV9 and TRBJ2-3, the complete variable domain is DSGVTQTPKHLITATGQRVTLRCSPRSGDLSVYWYQQSLDQGLQFLIQYYNGEERAKGNILERFSAQQFPDLHSELNLSSLELGDSALYFCASSVVASGPTDTQYFGPGTRLTVL.

This clone has only one observation. The V gene is TRBV6-5, the J gene TRBJ2-7; D unclear. The CDR3 has 14 residues. The germline V and J ends were trimmed by 5 bases and 4 bases, with 15 bases remaining between them. CDR1 and CDR2 (germline): MNHEY, SVGAGI. CDR3 sequence reads: CASSLSVGNYEQYF. CDR3 in DNA: TGTGCCAGCAGTCTATCGGTAGGGAATTACGAGCAGTACTTC.

The chain links TRBV5-8 to TRBJ2-1; 14 nucleotides align to TRBD2. After removal of 2 bases from V and 4 bases from J, the junction contained 5 bases not matched to a gene. CDR1 is SGHTS, CDR2 YDEGEE, per germline. The CDR3 spans 17 residues. As DNA, the CDR3 is TGTGCCAGCAGCTTCAGACTAGCGGGAGGGCCTTACAATGAGCAGTTCTTC. Its translation is CASSFRLAGGPYNEQFF.

This sequence joins TRBV7-3 and TRBJ1-1; 8 nucleotides match TRBD1. Germline CDR1 is SGHTA and CDR2 is FQGTGA. The CDR3 contains 14 residues. Trimming took 5 bases from V and 4 from J; bases not matched to a gene: 6. CDR3 amino acids: CASSATGDGTEAFF. In DNA, the CDR3 is TGTGCCAGCAGCGCGACAGGGGACGGCACTGAAGCTTTCTTT. The entire variable domain, with the rest obtained from reference TRBV7-3 and TRBJ1-1, is as follows: GAGVSQTPSNKVTEKGKYVELRCDPISGHTALYWYRQSLGQGPEFLIYFQGTGAADDSGLPNDRFFAVRPEGSVSTLKIQRTERGDSAVYLCASSATGDGTEAFFGQGTRLTVV.

V gene TRBV30 combines with J gene TRBJ1-3; D is unclear. Trimming removed 8 bases at V and 0 bases at J, with 11 bases between. CDR1 is GTSNPN, CDR2 SVGIG, per germline (reference sequence). This CDR3 comprises 13 residues. The CDR3 protein is CAVRHFSGNTIYF. Here the CDR3 DNA reads TGTGCCGTACGACATTTCTCTGGAAACACCATATATTTT.

The chain employs TRBV5-4 and TRBJ2-1, with a weak D call TRBD1 (7 bases). The V gene's germline CDR1 is SGHNT and CDR2 YYREEE (reference sequence). The CDR3 sequence is 14 residues long. V was clipped by 9 bases and J by 9 bases, with 22 bases between them. In nucleotides, the CDR3 is TGTGCCACCCAGCAGGGGGGTAGGTTATTTGAGCAGTTCTTC. Residues: CATQQGGRLFEQFF.

The rearrangement links TRBV18 to TRBJ1-1, with TRBD1 matching over 8 bases. The ends lost 5 bases at V and 7 bases at J; junction bases unmatched: 6. The CDR3 spans 13 residues. Looked up from germline, CDR1 is KGHSH and CDR2 is LQKENI. As DNA, the CDR3 is TGTGCCAGCTCAACTCAGGGGGCAGGTGAAGCTTTCTTT. Translating it yields CASSTQGAGEAFF.

The chain joins TRBV9 to TRBJ2-1, with 9 bases fitting TRBD2. Trimming removed 4 bases from V and 8 bases from J; junction bases left unmatched: 19. CDR1 is SGDLS, CDR2 YYNGEE, per germline. This CDR3 contains 18 residues. The CDR3 sequence is CASSPRTMGLAPTDEQFF. The CDR3 DNA is TGTGCCAGCAGCCCGAGAACAATGGGACTAGCCCCGACTGATGAGCAGTTCTTC.

The rearrangement uses TRBV28 and TRBJ1-5, with 8 bases matching TRBD1. Trimming at V came to 5 bases and at J to 6 bases, leaving 3 bases not matched to a gene. The CDR3 covers 13 residues. Per germline, CDR1 MDHEN and CDR2 SYDVKM. The CDR3 spells CASSDRGGQPQHF. The CDR3, as DNA: TGTGCCAGCAGTGACAGGGGTGGTCAGCCCCAGCATTTT.

J is TRBJ2-7 and V is TRBV18, with 7 nucleotides matching TRBD1. Germline CDR1 KGHSH, CDR2 LQKENI. The CDR3 loop spans 14 amino acids. J gave up 5 bases and V 4 bases, and 8 bases lay outside the gene matches. The CDR3 DNA follows: TGTGCCAGCTCACTAATACAGGGGAGTCACGAGCAGTACTTC. The encoded protein is CASSLIQGSHEQYF.